These 11 T cell receptor beta chains were sequenced from one sample in a study of T cells in Graves' hyperthyroidism and ophthalmopathy. The investigators amplified TCR beta CDR3 regions from RNA transcripts. TCR CDR3 underwent first-round RT-PCR with the HTBI primer set. Via MiXCR, TCRdb re-called the multiplex PCR reads, giving one row per CDR3 protein. The sample yields about 350,000 distinct CDR3 sequences, about 17% seen once. Sequenced: blood. These receptors were taken from a woman in her twenties or thirties with Graves' hyperthyroidism that later progressed to Graves' ophthalmopathy.

This clonotype was detected many times. V usage is TRBV6-1 and J usage is TRBJ2-7, with D unclear. The ends were cut back, 7 bases at V and 3 bases at J, with 13 bases in the middle. This CDR3 comprises 13 residues. Germline CDR1 is MNHNS and CDR2 is SASEGT. The CDR3, as DNA: TGTGCCAGCAACCCCGGATACATCTACGAGCAGTACTTC. Protein product: CASNPGYIYEQYF.

This clonotype was seen many times. The chain couples TRBV28 to TRBJ1-1; 7 bases line up with TRBD1. This CDR3 is built from 17 residues. Trimming cost V 3 bases and J 0 bases; bases outside gene matches: 10. The germline V gene encodes CDR1 MDHEN and CDR2 SYDVKM. The CDR3 region is CASSLRQGEVMNTEAFF. CDR3 bases: TGTGCCAGCAGTTTGCGACAGGGTGAAGTTATGAACACTGAAGCTTTCTTT.

The chain is built from TRBV10-3 and TRBJ2-3; tentative D call: TRBD2 (6 bases). Germline values: CDR1 ENHRY, CDR2 SYGVKD. The ends were cut back, 11 bases at V and 4 bases at J, with 13 bases in the middle. CDR3 length: 12 residues. The CDR3 region is CAAGGDADTQYF. The CDR3 DNA sequence: TGTGCCGCCGGAGGGGACGCAGATACGCAGTATTTT.

This rearrangement joins TRBV5-5 to TRBJ2-3; possibly TRBD1 for D (5 bases). The CDR3 is made up of 16 amino acids. Germline-derived CDR1 and CDR2 are SGHKS and YYEKEE (reference sequence). Trimming took 0 bases from V and 2 from J, leaving 13 bases between them. CDR3 in amino acids: CASSLGQSKITDTQYF. DNA of the CDR3: TGTGCCAGCAGCTTGGGACAGAGCAAAATCACAGATACGCAGTATTTT.

The J gene is TRBJ2-3, the V gene TRBV10-3; 14 nucleotides align to TRBD2. The CDR3 runs to 15 residues. V lost 6 bases to trimming and J lost 4 bases; unmatched junction nucleotides: 3. Germline values: CDR1 ENHRY, CDR2 SYGVKD. CDR3 sequence: CAIRGTSGSADTQYF. CDR3 nucleotide sequence: TGTGCCATCAGAGGGACTAGCGGGAGCGCAGATACGCAGTATTTT.

The sample holds many counts of this clonotype. This chain connects TRBV4-1 to TRBJ2-2, with D perhaps being TRBD1 or TRBD2 (5 bases each). The CDR3 totals 15 residues. CDR1 MGHRA and CDR2 YSYEKL come from the germline V gene. The germline V and J ends were trimmed by 3 bases and 12 bases, with 20 bases remaining between them. CDR3 nucleotides: TGCGCCAGCAGCCAGCCCCGGGACGGTGTGAAGAAGCTGTTTTTT. This codes for CASSQPRDGVKKLFF.

This clonotype was seen more than once but under ten times. The chain joins TRBV9 to TRBJ2-2; 7 bases fit TRBD2. Germline-derived CDR1 and CDR2 are SGDLS and YYNGEE. V lost 1 base and J lost 1; bases outside the gene matches: 4. This CDR3 is built from 16 residues. In DNA, the CDR3 is TGTGCCAGCAGCGTACTTGCTAGCGGGAACACCGGGGAGCTGTTTTTT. Translated: CASSVLASGNTGELFF. Supplemented by reference TRBV9 and TRBJ2-2, the full variable domain reads DSGVTQTPKHLITATGQRVTLRCSPRSGDLSVYWYQQSLDQGLQFLIQYYNGEERAKGNILERFSAQQFPDLHSELNLSSLELGDSALYFCASSVLASGNTGELFFGEGSRLTVL.

The genes are TRBV29-1 and TRBJ2-6; tentatively, D is TRBD1 or TRBD2 (6 bases each). The CDR3 totals 13 residues. V lost 6 bases, J lost 4 bases, and 10 bases lay in between. Germline V gene lookup returns CDR1 SQVTM and CDR2 ANQGSEA. The DNA for the CDR3 is TGCAGCGTCGGGGGCGGGGGGGCCAACGTCCTGACTTTC. This translates into CSVGGGGANVLTF.

This clonotype was recorded at least ten times. The rearrangement uses TRBV30 and TRBJ1-2, with a weak D call TRBD1 (6 bases). V was clipped by 0 bases and J by 7 bases, with 18 bases between them. The CDR3 runs to 15 residues. Germline V gene lookup returns CDR1 GTSNPN and CDR2 SVGIG (reference sequence). The CDR3 DNA reads TGTGCCTGGAGTGTTCCCCTAGGGGGGCCCGGTGGCTACACCTTC. Encoded protein: CAWSVPLGGPGGYTF.

This clonotype was recorded many times. The rearrangement uses TRBV7-9 and TRBJ2-3; the D gene is possibly TRBD2 (6 bases). Germline loops: CDR1 SEHNR, CDR2 FQNEAQ (reference sequence). V gave up 2 bases and J gave up 2 bases, with 14 bases separating them. The CDR3 length is 16 residues. The CDR3 DNA sequence: TGTGCCAGCAGCTTAAGACTAGACTTATCCACAGATACGCAGTATTTT. Translated: CASSLRLDLSTDTQYF.

Remarks on this clonotype: A read error is possible here, since a much larger clone lies one base away. This chain links TRBV12-3 or TRBV12-4 with TRBJ2-7; no reliable D call. This CDR3 has 11 residues. The CDR3 region is CAGSLSSEQYF. Written as DNA, the CDR3 is TGTGCCGGCAGTTTAAGCAGCGAGCAGTACTTC.